This T cell receptor (beta chain) was identified in a study of beta chain features in type 1 diabetes. Expressed TCRB transcripts were sequenced, since all the RNA that had been isolated was reverse transcribed. Naive, central memory and regulatory T cell samples produced a mean of about 4 million reads. Repertoires were generated with immunoSEQ multiplex PCR, while TCRdb's copy carries only in-frame clones and drops some. The sample gives about 250,000 clones, roughly 14% of which show up once; approximately 0.024% is in the top ten. This clone occurred a few times. As yet, its antigen is unknown. Study-wide results and limits: Among patients, naive, central memory and Treg TCRB repertoires appeared more similar than among healthy donors.

The length of the CDR3 is 17 residues. CDR1 and CDR2 from the germline V gene are LGHNT and FRNRAP. J lost 0 bases, V lost 6 bases, and 8 bases had no gene match. The sequenced material came from naive CD4+ T cells from blood. V usage is TRBV12-5 and J usage is TRBJ2-6; 7 bases agree with TRBD2. This TCR derives from a middle-aged woman in good health. The CDR3 DNA follows: TGTGCTAGTGGAGGGAGGGGTACTCTCTCTGGGGCCAACGTCCTGACTTTC. Amino acid sequence: CASGGRGTLSGANVLTF.